Shown below are 13 T cell receptor beta chains from a single sample sequenced in a study of shared clonotypes between healthy human individuals. It was CD45RO-negative cells, positively selected for CCR7, that made up naive CD8 cells, with terminally differentiated effector memory CD45RA+ cells excluded. Profiled with immunoSEQ multiplex PCR; TCRdb holds only in-frame clones, not every one. The sample carries roughly 2.1 million clones, approximately 94% recorded once. Material: naive CD8+ T cells from PBMCs. The source of these receptors is a man aged 18 to 30 in good health. Some clones in this sample may be carry-over from other donors' samples.

The chain employs TRBV7-9 and TRBJ2-7; no firm D call. The ends were cut back, 1 base at V and 6 bases at J, with 13 bases in the middle. There are 14 residues in the CDR3. Germline V gene data show CDR1 as SEHNR and CDR2 as FQNEAQ (reference sequence). The CDR3: CASSLGRTLVEQYF. CDR3 bases: TGTGCCAGCAGCTTAGGTCGTACGTTGGTCGAGCAGTACTTC.

The chain combines TRBV11-2 with TRBJ2-7; D perhaps matches TRBD1 (5 bases). Per germline, CDR1 SGHAT and CDR2 FQNNGV. The CDR3 totals 15 residues. The V and J ends lost 5 bases and 3 bases respectively, with 17 bases between them. Written as DNA, the CDR3 is TGTGCCAGCAGCCTAAGAAACAGGTCCCTCTACGAGCAGTACTTC. Amino acids: CASSLRNRSLYEQYF.

J is TRBJ2-5 and V is TRBV29-1; weak D call: TRBD1 (6 bases). Germline CDR1 reads SQVTM; CDR2 reads ANQGSEA. The CDR3 runs to 15 residues. V lost 2 bases, J lost 4 bases, and 17 bases lay in between. The CDR3 nucleotides are TGCAGCGTTGAATTGAACAGGGTGGTTGGAGAGACCCAGTACTTC. The encoded protein is CSVELNRVVGETQYF.

In this sample, this clone turned up once. The chain links TRBV19 to TRBJ2-1; 10 nucleotides line up with TRBD2. CDR1 and CDR2 (germline): LNHDA, SQIVND (reference sequence). V lost 10 bases to trimming and J lost 4 bases; unmatched junction nucleotides: 16. This CDR3 is 17 amino acids long. The DNA for the CDR3 is TGTGCCACCCATGGGGCTAGCGGGAGCGGATGGTACAATGAGCAGTTCTTC. Translating gives CATHGASGSGWYNEQFF.

This rearrangement joins TRBV7-9 to TRBJ2-3; possibly TRBD2 for D (5 bases). This CDR3 has 16 residues. The V end lost 4 bases, the J end lost 2 bases, and 16 bases lay between the germline ends. The germline V gene encodes CDR1 SEHNR and CDR2 FQNEAQ (reference sequence). CDR3 protein: CASSSPLRAYTDTQYF. The DNA for the CDR3 is TGTGCCAGCAGCTCACCTCTGCGGGCCTACACAGATACGCAGTATTTT.

This chain uses TRBV27 with TRBJ1-5; tentatively, D is TRBD1 (5 bases). Germline lookup yields CDR1 MNHEY and CDR2 SMNVEV (reference sequence). This CDR3 region has 16 residues. V lost 6 bases, J lost 3 bases, and 18 bases lay in between. The chain's CDR3 is CASSPSTGDFNQPQHF. In DNA, the CDR3 is TGTGCCAGCAGCCCTAGCACAGGAGATTTCAATCAGCCCCAGCATTTT.

This chain links TRBV25-1 with TRBJ2-1; the D is unclear. This CDR3 spans 12 amino acids. The germline V and J ends were trimmed by 1 base and 6 bases, with 4 bases remaining between them. The V gene's germline CDR1 is MGHDK and CDR2 SYGVNS. Written as DNA, the CDR3 is TGTGCCAGCAGTGAATTTGCCAATGAGCAGTTCTTC. It codes for CASSEFANEQFF.

As for this clone: Other DNA sequences in this sample translate to the same CDR3. Here the CDR3 DNA reads TGTGCCAGCAGCGTAGCGGGAGGCAGTCCCTACGAGCAGTACTTC. The encoded protein is CASSVAGGSPYEQYF. This chain uses TRBV9 with TRBJ2-7; 7 bases agree with TRBD2. The V gene end was trimmed by 0 bases and the J gene end by 2 bases; junction bases not matched to a gene: 5. The CDR3 has 15 amino acids. CDR1 is SGDLS and CDR2 is YYNGEE in the germline V gene.

This clone was seen a single time. The gene calls are TRBV28 and TRBJ2-7; the D gene is possibly TRBD1 (5 bases). The CDR3 runs 16 residues. CDR1 and CDR2 (germline): MDHEN, SYDVKM. V was cut by 3 bases and J by 2 bases, with 17 bases left in between. In nucleotides, the CDR3 is TGTGCCAGCAGTTTTAGGGGTCTGCTCTATACCTACGAGCAGTACTTC. It codes for CASSFRGLLYTYEQYF.

The chain uses TRBV11-2 and TRBJ2-1, with 8 nucleotides matching TRBD1. Trimming removed 5 bases from V and 3 bases from J; junction bases left unmatched: 9. CDR3 size: 16 residues. In germline, CDR1 is SGHAT, CDR2 FQNNGV. CDR3 region: CASSRTDRGFYNEQFF. CDR3 nucleotide sequence: TGTGCCAGCAGCCGTACCGACAGGGGTTTCTACAATGAGCAGTTCTTC.

The chain couples TRBV28 to TRBJ2-7; possibly TRBD1 or TRBD2 for D (5 bases each). Trimming left V 3 bases short and J 1 base short, with 13 bases between. This CDR3 has 15 amino acids. The germline V gene has CDR1 MDHEN and CDR2 SYDVKM. The CDR3 sequence is CASSFLAGTSYEQYF. CDR3 DNA: TGTGCCAGCAGTTTTTTAGCAGGGACGTCCTACGAGCAGTACTTC.

The sample holds one count of this clone. The chain couples TRBV5-1 to TRBJ2-7, with 11 nucleotides matching TRBD2. This CDR3 spans 15 amino acids. The J segment lost 4 bases and the V segment lost 0 bases, leaving 3 bases of the junction unmatched. CDR1 is SGHRS, CDR2 YFSETQ, per germline. CDR3 nucleotides: TGCGCCAGCAGCTTGGCGAGGACTAGCGGGTACGAGCAGTACTTC. Encoded protein: CASSLARTSGYEQYF.

The V call is TRBV2, the J call TRBJ2-5; no definite D call. The J call may be wrong; the DNA end is better matched by TRBJ2-7. The germline gives CDR1 SNHLY, CDR2 FYNNEI. This CDR3 comprises 12 residues. In DNA form, the CDR3 reads TGTGCCAGCAGTATGCGGTACTACGAGCAGTACTTC. Residues: CASSMRYYEQYF.